This T cell receptor (beta chain) was captured in a study of blood T cell repertoires in COVID-19. Across the whole study: The origin of the acute and convalescent COVID-19 samples was the United States, Italy and Spain. Sources were T cells, B-cell-depleted T cells, or PBMCs; the material itself was cDNA or gDNA.

CDR1 ENHRY and CDR2 SYGVKD come from the germline V gene. The CDR3 loop spans 15 amino acids. Trimming cost V 2 bases and J 4 bases; bases outside gene matches: 7. This clone was counted a single time. Measured with immunoSEQ multiplex PCR; TCRdb has only the in-frame clones, and not every one. The sample carries 130,000 or so clones, about four fifths recorded once. The specimen was peripheral blood. The chain recombines TRBV10-3 with TRBJ2-7; 8 bases align to TRBD1. The sequence derives from a woman aged 55-75 years with acute or convalescent COVID-19. The CDR3 sequence is CAISEGQGSFYEQYV. The CDR3 bases are TGTGCCATCAGTGAGGGACAGGGAAGTTTTTACGAGCAGTACGTC.